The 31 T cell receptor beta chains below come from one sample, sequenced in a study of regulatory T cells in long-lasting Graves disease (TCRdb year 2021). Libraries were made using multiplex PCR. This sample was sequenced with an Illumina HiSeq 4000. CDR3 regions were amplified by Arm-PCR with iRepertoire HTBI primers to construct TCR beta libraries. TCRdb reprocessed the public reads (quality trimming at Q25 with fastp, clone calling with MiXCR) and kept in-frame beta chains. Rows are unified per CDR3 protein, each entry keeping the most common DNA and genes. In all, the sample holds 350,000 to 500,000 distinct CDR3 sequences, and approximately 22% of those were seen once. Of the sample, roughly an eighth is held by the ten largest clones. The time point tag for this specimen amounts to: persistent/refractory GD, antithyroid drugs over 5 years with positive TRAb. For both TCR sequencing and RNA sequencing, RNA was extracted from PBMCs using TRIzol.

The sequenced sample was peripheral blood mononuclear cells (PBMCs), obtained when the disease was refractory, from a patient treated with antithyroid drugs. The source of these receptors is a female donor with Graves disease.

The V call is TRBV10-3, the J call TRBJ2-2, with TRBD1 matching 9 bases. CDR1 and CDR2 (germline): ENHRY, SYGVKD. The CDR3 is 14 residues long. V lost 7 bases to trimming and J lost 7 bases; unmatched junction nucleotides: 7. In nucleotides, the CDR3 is TGTGCCATCACTCGGACAGGGGAAAACGGGGAGCTGTTTTTT. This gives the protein CAITRTGENGELFF.

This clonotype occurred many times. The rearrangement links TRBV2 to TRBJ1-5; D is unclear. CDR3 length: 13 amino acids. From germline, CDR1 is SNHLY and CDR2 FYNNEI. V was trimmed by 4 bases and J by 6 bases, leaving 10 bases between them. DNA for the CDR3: TGTGCCAGCAGTGGGAAATTCGTTCAGCCCCAGCATTTT. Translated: CASSGKFVQPQHF.

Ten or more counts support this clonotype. CDR3 region: CASSYPNLQGSSRETQYF. CDR3 DNA: TGTGCCAGCAGTTACCCCAACTTACAGGGGAGTAGTAGAGAGACCCAGTACTTC. This chain connects TRBV6-2 or TRBV6-3 to TRBJ2-5; 7 positions match TRBD1. Germline V gene data show CDR1 as MNHEY and CDR2 as SVGEGT. V gave up 2 bases and J gave up 4 bases; unmatched junction bases: 16. CDR3 length equals 18 residues.

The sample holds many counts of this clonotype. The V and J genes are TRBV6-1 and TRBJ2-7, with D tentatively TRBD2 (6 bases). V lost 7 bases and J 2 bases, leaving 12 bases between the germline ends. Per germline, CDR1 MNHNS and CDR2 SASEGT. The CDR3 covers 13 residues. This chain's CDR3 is CASTIPGAYEQYF. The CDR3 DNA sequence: TGTGCCAGCACGATCCCGGGGGCCTACGAGCAGTACTTC.

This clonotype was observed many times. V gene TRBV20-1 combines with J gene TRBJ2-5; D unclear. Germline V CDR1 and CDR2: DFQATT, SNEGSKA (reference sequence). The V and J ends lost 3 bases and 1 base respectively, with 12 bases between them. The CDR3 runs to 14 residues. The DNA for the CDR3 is TGCAGTGCTAGGCCCAGGACGGTCCAAGAGACCCAGTACTTC. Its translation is CSARPRTVQETQYF.

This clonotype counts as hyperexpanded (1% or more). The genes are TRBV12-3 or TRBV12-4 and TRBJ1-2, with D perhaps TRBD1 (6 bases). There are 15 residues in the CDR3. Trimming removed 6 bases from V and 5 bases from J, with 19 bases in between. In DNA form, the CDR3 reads TGTGCCAGCAGACTTCAGGGACACAATATATATGGCTACACCTTC. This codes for CASRLQGHNIYGYTF.

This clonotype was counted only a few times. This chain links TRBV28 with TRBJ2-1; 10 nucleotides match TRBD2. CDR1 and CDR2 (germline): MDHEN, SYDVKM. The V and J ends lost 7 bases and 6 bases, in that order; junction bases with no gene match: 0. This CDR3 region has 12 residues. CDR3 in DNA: TGTGCCAGCATAGCGGGAGGCAATGAGCAGTTCTTC. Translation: CASIAGGNEQFF.

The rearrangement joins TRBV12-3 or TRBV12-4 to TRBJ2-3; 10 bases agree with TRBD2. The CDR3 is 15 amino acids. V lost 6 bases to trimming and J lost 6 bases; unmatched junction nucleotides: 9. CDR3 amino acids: CASSKSGRAEDTQYF. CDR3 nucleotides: TGTGCCAGCAGCAAAAGCGGGAGGGCCGAGGATACGCAGTATTTT.

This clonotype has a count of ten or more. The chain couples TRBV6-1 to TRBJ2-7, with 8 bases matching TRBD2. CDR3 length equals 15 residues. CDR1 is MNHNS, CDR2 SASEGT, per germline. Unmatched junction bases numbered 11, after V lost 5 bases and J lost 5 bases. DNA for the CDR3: TGTGCCAGCAGTCTCTCCCGGGAGGGCCGTCACGAGCAGTACTTC. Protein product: CASSLSREGRHEQYF.

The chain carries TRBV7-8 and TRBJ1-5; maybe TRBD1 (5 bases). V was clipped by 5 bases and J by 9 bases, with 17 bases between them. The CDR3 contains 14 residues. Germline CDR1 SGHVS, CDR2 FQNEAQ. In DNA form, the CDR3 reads TGTGCCAGCAGCCAGGGAGGGGTAGGTCGGCCCCAGCATTTT. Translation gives CASSQGGVGRPQHF.

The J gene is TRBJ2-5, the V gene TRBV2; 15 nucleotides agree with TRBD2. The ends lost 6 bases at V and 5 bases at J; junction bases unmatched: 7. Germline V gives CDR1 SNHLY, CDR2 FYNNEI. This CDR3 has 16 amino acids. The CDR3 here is CASSWTSGRAVETQYF. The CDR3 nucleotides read TGTGCCAGCAGCTGGACTAGCGGGAGGGCCGTGGAGACCCAGTACTTC.

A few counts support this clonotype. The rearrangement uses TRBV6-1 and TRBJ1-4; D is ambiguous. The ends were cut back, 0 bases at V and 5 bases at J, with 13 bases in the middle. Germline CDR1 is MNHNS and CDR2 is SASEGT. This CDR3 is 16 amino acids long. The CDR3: CASSEARRVGNEKLFF. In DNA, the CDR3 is TGTGCCAGCAGTGAAGCGCGTAGGGTCGGCAATGAAAAACTGTTTTTT.

The CDR3 DNA is TGTGCCAGCAGGATACTGGGACATCTAGAAGCTTTCTTT. Translating gives CASRILGHLEAFF. The V call is TRBV28, the J call TRBJ1-1; D is perhaps TRBD1 (6 bases). The CDR3 is 13 residues long. CDR1 is MDHEN, CDR2 SYDVKM, per germline. Trimming took 6 bases from V and 8 from J, leaving 16 bases between them. Full variable domain (outside the CDR3, taken from reference TRBV28 and TRBJ1-1): DVKVTQSSRYLVKRTGEKVFLECVQDMDHENMFWYRQDPGLGLRLIYFSYDVKMKEKGDIPEGYSVSREKKERFSLILESASTNQTSMYLCASRILGHLEAFFGQGTRLTVV.

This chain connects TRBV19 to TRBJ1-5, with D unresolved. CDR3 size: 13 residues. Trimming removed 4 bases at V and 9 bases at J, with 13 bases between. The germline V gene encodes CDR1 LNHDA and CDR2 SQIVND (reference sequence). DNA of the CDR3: TGTGCCAGTAGTAAGGCCCCATATGGGCCCCAGCATTTT. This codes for CASSKAPYGPQHF.

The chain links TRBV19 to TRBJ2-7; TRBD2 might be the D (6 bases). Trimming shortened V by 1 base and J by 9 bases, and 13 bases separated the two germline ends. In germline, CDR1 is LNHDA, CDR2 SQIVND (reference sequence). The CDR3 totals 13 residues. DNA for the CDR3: TGTGCCAGTAGTATAGGCCCCGGGAGTGGGCAGTACTTC. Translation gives CASSIGPGSGQYF.

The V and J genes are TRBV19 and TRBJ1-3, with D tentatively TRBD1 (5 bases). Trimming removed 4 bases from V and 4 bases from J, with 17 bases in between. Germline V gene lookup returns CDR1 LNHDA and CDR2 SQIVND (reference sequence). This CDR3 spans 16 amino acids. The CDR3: CASSTPTVGIGNTIYF. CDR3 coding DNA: TGTGCCAGTAGTACGCCGACAGTGGGGATAGGAAACACCATATATTTT.

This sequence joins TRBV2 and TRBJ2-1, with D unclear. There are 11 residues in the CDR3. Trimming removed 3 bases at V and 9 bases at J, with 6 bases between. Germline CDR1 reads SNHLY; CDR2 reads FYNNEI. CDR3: CASSDTSEQFF. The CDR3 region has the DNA TGTGCCAGCAGTGATACGAGTGAGCAGTTCTTC.

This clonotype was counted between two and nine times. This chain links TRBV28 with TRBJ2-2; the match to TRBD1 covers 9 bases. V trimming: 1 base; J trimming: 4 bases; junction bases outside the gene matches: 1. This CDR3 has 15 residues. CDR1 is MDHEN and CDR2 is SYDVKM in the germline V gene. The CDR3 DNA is TGTGCCAGCAGTTTATACAGGGGGCTCACCGGGGAGCTGTTTTTT. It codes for CASSLYRGLTGELFF.

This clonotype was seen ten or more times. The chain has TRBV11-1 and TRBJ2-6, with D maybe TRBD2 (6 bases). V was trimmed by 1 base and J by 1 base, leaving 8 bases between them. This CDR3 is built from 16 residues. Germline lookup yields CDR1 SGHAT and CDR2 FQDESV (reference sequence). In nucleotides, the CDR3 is TGTGCCAGCAGCTTAGTGGCGGGGTCTGGGGCCAACGTCCTGACTTTC. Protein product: CASSLVAGSGANVLTF.

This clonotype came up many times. This chain's CDR3 is CATSTNDRGRAEAFF. CDR3 nucleotide sequence: TGTGCCACCAGCACCAACGACAGGGGAAGAGCTGAAGCTTTCTTT. V and J are TRBV15 and TRBJ1-1; 8 bases match TRBD1. Germline assignment: CDR1 LNHNV and CDR2 YYDKDF (reference sequence). The V segment lost 4 bases and the J segment 6 bases; nucleotides outside the gene matches: 10. CDR3 length: 15 amino acids.

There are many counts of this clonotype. The CDR3 region has the DNA TGTGCCAGCAGTGCTCCGGGAGGTGGGTCTGGGGCCAACGTCCTGACTTTC. Protein sequence: CASSAPGGGSGANVLTF. The rearrangement joins TRBV6-1 to TRBJ2-6; 7 nucleotides align to TRBD2. The ends lost 4 bases at V and 1 base at J; junction bases unmatched: 7. Germline V gene data show CDR1 as MNHNS and CDR2 as SASEGT. This CDR3 spans 17 amino acids.

The CDR3 nucleotides read TGTGCCAGTAGCGACGGGACCCGAAACACTGAAGCTTTCTTT. Protein product: CASSDGTRNTEAFF. The chain has TRBV19 and TRBJ1-1, with a possible D match to TRBD1 (5 bases). V was shortened by 6 bases and J by 2 bases, with 13 bases between the two germline ends. Germline loops: CDR1 LNHDA, CDR2 SQIVND (reference sequence). The CDR3 spans 14 residues.

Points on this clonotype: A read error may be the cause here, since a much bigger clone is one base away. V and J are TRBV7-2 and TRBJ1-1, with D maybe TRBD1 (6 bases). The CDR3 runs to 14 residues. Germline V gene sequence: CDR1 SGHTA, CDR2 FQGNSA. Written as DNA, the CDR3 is TGTGCCAGCAGCAAACAGGGTGAGGTCACTGGAGCTTTCTTT. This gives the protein CASSKQGEVTGAFF.

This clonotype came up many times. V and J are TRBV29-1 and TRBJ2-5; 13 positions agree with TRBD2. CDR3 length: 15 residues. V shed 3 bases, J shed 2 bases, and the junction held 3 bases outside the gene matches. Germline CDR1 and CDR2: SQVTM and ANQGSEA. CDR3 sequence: CSVDGLAGVQETQYF. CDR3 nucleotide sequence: TGCAGCGTTGACGGACTAGCGGGAGTTCAAGAGACCCAGTACTTC.

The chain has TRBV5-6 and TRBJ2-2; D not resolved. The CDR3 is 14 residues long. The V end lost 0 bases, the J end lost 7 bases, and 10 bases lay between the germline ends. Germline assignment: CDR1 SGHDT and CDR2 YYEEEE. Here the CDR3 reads CASSLVWPSGELFF. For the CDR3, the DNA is TGTGCCAGCAGCTTGGTTTGGCCTAGCGGGGAGCTGTTTTTT.

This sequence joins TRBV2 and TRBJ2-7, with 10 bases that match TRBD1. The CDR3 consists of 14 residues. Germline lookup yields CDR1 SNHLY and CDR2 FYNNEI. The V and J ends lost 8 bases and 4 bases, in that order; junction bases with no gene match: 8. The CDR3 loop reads CASLDTGQGYEQYF. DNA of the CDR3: TGTGCCAGCCTTGATACGGGACAGGGGTACGAGCAGTACTTC.

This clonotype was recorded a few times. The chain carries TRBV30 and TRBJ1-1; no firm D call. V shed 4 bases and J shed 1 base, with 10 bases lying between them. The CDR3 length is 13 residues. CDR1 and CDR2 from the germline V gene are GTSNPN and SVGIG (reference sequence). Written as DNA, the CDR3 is TGTGCCTGGATGAAGGACTGGAACACTGAAGCTTTCTTT. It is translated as CAWMKDWNTEAFF.

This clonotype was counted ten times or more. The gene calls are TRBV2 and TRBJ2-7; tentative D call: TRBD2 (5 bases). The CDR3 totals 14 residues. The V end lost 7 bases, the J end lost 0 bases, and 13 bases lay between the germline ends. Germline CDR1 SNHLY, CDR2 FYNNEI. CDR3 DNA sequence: TGTGCCAGCACCTTAGCGTCAAGCTCCTACGAGCAGTACTTC. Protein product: CASTLASSSYEQYF.

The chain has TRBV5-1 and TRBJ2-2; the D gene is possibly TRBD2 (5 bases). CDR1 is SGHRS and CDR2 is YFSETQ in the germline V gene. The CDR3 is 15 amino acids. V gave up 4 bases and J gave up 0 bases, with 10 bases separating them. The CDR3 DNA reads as TGCGCCAGCAGCCCCCGGGATCCGAACACCGGGGAGCTGTTTTTT. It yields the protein CASSPRDPNTGELFF.

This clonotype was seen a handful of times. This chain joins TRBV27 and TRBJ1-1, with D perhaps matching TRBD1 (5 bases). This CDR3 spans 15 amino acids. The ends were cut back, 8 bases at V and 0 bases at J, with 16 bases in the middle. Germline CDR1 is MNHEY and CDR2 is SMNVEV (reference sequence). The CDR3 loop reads CASQRGPNMNTEAFF. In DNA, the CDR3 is TGTGCCAGCCAGAGGGGCCCCAACATGAACACTGAAGCTTTCTTT.

The CDR3 DNA sequence: TGTGCCAGCAGCTTAGCAGTTAGCACAGATACGCAGTATTTT. It is translated as CASSLAVSTDTQYF. The J gene is TRBJ2-3, the V gene TRBV11-1; no reliable D call. V gave up 0 bases and J gave up 0 bases, with 4 bases separating them. Looked up from germline, CDR1 is SGHAT and CDR2 is FQDESV (reference sequence). The CDR3 runs 14 residues.